A selection of T cell receptor beta chains follows, all from one sample in a study of blood T cell repertoires in COVID-19. Method: immunoSEQ multiplex PCR; TCRdb's copy keeps in-frame clones and lacks some. The data show some 130,000 clones, with about 72% seen just once and 9.5% to 12% held by the top ten. Input material: peripheral blood. The source of these receptors is a man in his 60s who had recovered from COVID-19. Both conserved end residues are part of each CDR3. The D gene is left open where the match is weak.

.,TRBV7-8,TRBJ1-5,TGTGCCAGCAGCTTGGGACATGGGGGTTTTGGAACCTCAAACCAGCCCCAGCATTTT,CASSLGHGGFGTSNQPQHF
TRBD2,TRBV25-1,TRBJ2-1,TGTGCCAGCAGTGAATCGGGGGGATCCTACAATGAGCAGTTCTTC,CASSESGGSYNEQFF
TRBD1,TRBV5-6,TRBJ1-2,TGTGCCAGCAGTCCATGGACAGGGGGTTACGATGGCTACACCTTC,CASSPWTGGYDGYTF
.,TRBV5-6,TRBJ1-3,TGTGCCAGCAGCTTGTCTAGCCGGTGGGACACCATATATTTT,CASSLSSRWDTIYF
.,TRBV7-2,TRBJ1-2,TGTGCCAGCAGCTTACGAGTGGGAGGGAGGGGTGAGAGCTATGGCTACACCTTC,CASSLRVGGRGESYGYTF
.,TRBV12-3/TRBV12-4,TRBJ2-1,TGTGCCAGCAGTTTGAGTTCTTACAATGAGCAGTTCTTC,CASSLSSYNEQFF
TRBD2,TRBV28,TRBJ2-2,TGTGCCAGCAGTTCTCGACTAGCGGGAAAAGGCGGGGAGCTGTTTTTT,CASSSRLAGKGGELFF
TRBD1,TRBV10-2,TRBJ1-2,TGCGCCAGCGGGATCGGAGGGGGCAATGGCTACACCTTC,CASGIGGGNGYTF
TRBD1,TRBV5-5,TRBJ1-1,TGTGCCAGCAGCTGGACAGGGTCGGACACTGAAGCTTTCTTT,CASSWTGSDTEAFF
.,TRBV7-9,TRBJ1-2,TGTGCCAGCAGCTTAGAGGGGTTTGGCTACACCTTC,CASSLEGFGYTF